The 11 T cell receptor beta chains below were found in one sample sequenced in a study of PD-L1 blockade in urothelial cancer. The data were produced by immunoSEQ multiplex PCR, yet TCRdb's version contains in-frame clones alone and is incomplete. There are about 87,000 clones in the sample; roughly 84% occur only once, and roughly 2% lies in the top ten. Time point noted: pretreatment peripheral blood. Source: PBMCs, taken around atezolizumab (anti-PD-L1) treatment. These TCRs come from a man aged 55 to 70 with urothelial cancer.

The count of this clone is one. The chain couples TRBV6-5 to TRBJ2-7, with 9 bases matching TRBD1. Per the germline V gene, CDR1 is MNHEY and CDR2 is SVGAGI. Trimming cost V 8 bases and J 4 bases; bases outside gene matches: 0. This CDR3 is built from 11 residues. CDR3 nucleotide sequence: TGTGCCAGCGGACAGGGGTACGAGCAGTACTTC. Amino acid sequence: CASGQGYEQYF.

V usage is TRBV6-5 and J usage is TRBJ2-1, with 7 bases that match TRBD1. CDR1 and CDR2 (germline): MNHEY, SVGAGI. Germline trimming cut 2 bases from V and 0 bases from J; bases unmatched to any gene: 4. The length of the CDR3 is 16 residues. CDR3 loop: CASSYRGQSSYNEQFF. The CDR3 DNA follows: TGTGCCAGCAGTTACAGGGGGCAGAGCTCCTACAATGAGCAGTTCTTC.

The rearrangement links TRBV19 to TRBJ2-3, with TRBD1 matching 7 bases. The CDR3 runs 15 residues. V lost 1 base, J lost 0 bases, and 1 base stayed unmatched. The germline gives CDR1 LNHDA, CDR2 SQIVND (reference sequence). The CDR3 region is CASSIAQGSTDTQYF. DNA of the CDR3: TGTGCCAGTAGTATAGCACAGGGGAGCACAGATACGCAGTATTTT.

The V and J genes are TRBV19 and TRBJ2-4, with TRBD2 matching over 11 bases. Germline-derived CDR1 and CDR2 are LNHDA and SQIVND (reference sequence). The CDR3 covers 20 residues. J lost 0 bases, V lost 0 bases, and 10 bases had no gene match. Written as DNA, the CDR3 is TGTGCCAGTAGTATAGATCCTCCGGGACTAGCGGTCATAGCCAAAAACATTCAGTACTTC. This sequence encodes CASSIDPPGLAVIAKNIQYF.

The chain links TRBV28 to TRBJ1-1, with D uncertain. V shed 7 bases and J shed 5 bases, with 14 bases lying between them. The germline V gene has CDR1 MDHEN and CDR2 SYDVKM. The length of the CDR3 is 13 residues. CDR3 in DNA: TGTGCCAGCACCCTAGTGACTGGGACTGAAGCTTTCTTT. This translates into CASTLVTGTEAFF. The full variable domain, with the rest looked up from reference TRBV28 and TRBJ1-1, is DVKVTQSSRYLVKRTGEKVFLECVQDMDHENMFWYRQDPGLGLRLIYFSYDVKMKEKGDIPEGYSVSREKKERFSLILESASTNQTSMYLCASTLVTGTEAFFGQGTRLTVV.

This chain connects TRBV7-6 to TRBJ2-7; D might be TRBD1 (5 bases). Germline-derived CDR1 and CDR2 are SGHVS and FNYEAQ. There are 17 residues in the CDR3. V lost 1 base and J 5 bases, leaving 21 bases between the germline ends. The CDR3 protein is CASSLVGRVRSIDEQYF. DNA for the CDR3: TGTGCCAGCAGCTTAGTCGGCAGGGTACGGAGTATCGACGAGCAGTACTTC.

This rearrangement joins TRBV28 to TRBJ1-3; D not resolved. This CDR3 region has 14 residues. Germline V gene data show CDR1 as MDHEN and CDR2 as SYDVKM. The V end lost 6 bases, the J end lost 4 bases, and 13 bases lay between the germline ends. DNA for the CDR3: TGTGCCAGCAGGGGAGTTATAAGGGGAAACACCATATATTTT. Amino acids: CASRGVIRGNTIYF.

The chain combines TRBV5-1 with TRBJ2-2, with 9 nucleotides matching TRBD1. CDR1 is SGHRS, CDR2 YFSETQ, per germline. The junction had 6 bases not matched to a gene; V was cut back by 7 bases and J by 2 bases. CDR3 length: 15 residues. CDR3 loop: CASSDRGSNTGELFF. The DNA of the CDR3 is TGCGCCAGCTCGGACAGGGGCTCCAACACCGGGGAGCTGTTTTTT.

CDR3 nucleotides: TGTGCCAGCAGCTCGTGGCCGTCCCCTGAAGCTTTCTTT. It yields the protein CASSSWPSPEAFF. The chain recombines TRBV11-2 with TRBJ1-1; D is uncertain. Per germline, CDR1 SGHAT and CDR2 FQNNGV. Trimming took off 4 bases at V and 6 bases at J, with 12 bases between the two ends. The CDR3 extends over 13 amino acids.

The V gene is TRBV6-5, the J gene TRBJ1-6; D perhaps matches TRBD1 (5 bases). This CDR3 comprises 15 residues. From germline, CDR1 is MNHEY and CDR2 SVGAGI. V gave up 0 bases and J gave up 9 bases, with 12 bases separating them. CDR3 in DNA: TGTGCCAGCAGTTACTCGAGACAGTCTAGTTCACCCCTCCACTTT. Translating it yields CASSYSRQSSSPLHF.

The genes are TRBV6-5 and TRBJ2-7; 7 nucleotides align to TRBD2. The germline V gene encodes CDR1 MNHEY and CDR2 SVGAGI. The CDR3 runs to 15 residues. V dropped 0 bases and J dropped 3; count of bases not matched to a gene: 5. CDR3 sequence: CASSYSGGRGYEQYF. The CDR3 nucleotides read TGTGCCAGCAGTTACTCTGGCGGGAGAGGCTACGAGCAGTACTTC.